This record looks at one TCR beta chain sequence and its context. CDR3 length: 14 amino acids. The germline gives CDR1 GTSNPN, CDR2 SVGIG (reference sequence). Trimming pared 5 bases from V and 5 bases from J, leaving 16 bases between. The data are from a study of T cells in Graves' hyperthyroidism and ophthalmopathy. Study-level background: Peripheral blood was secured at the point of initial diagnosis, before any treatment.

There were TCR beta CDR3 regions amplified from RNA transcripts. Using the HTBI primer set, a first-round RT-PCR was run on the TCR CDR3. From the multiplex PCR reads, TCRdb called clonotypes with MiXCR, one entry per CDR3 protein. This table has about 480,000 distinct CDR3 sequences, approximately 23% appearing once. Sequencing used blood. The TCR originated in a woman in her 70s with Graves' ophthalmopathy. The J gene is TRBJ2-1, the V gene TRBV30; D could derive from TRBD1 or TRBD2 (5 bases each). The CDR3 here is CAWGRGGLDNEQFF. The CDR3 bases are TGTGCCTGGGGTAGGGGCGGACTCGACAATGAGCAGTTCTTC.